This T cell receptor (beta chain) derives from a study of shared clonotypes between healthy human individuals. Between the trimmed V and J ends, which lost 2 bases and 4 bases, there was a span of 11 bases. In germline, CDR1 is SGHTA, CDR2 FQGNSA. The CDR3 covers 14 residues. Recent acute infections and vaccinations were absent in the healthy HIV-negative adult donors. Assay execution proceeded at the deep level. The quantity of DNA used in unsorted PBMC replicate PCRs was approximately 270 ng, corresponding to tens of thousands of T cell genomes. TCRdb's table, derived via immunoSEQ multiplex PCR, lists solely in-frame clones and lacks some. The repertoire holds a few hundred thousand clones, with around 76% as singletons.

The sequencing input was PBMCs. The source is a woman aged 40 to 49 in good health. Some clones in this sample may be carry-over from other donors' samples. The gene calls are TRBV7-2 and TRBJ1-1; no firm D call. CDR3: CASSLRARGTEAFF. The DNA for the CDR3 is TGTGCCAGCAGCTTACGGGCCCGCGGCACTGAAGCTTTCTTT.